This T cell receptor (beta chain) was profiled in a study of spatial heterogeneity in lung cancer. Study overall: The cohort: 65 to 80 early-stage, untreated non-small cell lung cancer patients. Where they were available, follow-up PBMC samples were sequenced, at a median of around 26 months after resection.

Specified time point: blood at routine non-recurrence follow-up after resection. Sequencing of whole RNA from tumor, nontumor lung or frozen PBMC involved no sorting. This clonotype was seen a few times. V was pared by 4 bases and J by 6 bases, with 7 bases of the junction left unmatched. The CDR3 spans 15 residues. Germline V gene data show CDR1 as PRHDT and CDR2 as FYEKMQ (reference sequence). MiXCR, run by TCRdb on the 5' RACE reads, gives a single entry per CDR3 protein. This table holds 45,000 to 65,000 distinct CDR3 sequences, less than 9.5% found once. Source: PBMCs, taken at follow-up. This clonotype was obtained from a female donor with early-stage non-small cell lung cancer. V gene TRBV13 combines with J gene TRBJ1-4, with TRBD1 matching over 8 bases. DNA for the CDR3: TGTGCCAGCAGCTCGACAGGGGCACGGGATGAAAAACTGTTTTTT. This sequence encodes CASSSTGARDEKLFF. The full variable domain, rest sourced from reference TRBV13 and TRBJ1-4, is AAGVIQSPRHLIKEKRETATLKCYPIPRHDTVYWYQQGPGQDPQFLISFYEKMQSDKGSIPDRFSAQQFSDYHSELNMSSLELGDSALYFCASSSTGARDEKLFFGSGTQLSVL.